This is a list of T cell receptor beta chains from one sample in a study of response to subunit inactivated influenza vaccine. Via MiXCR, TCRdb re-called the RT-PCR reads, giving one row per CDR3 protein. The sample shows about 530,000 distinct CDR3 sequences, around 11% of them seen only once. The sample was PBMCs from blood, taken on the day of vaccination. All receptors come from a man aged 50-60 years who received an inactivated influenza vaccine. The conserved cysteine and the conserved F or W are not part of the CDR3 here. Fields, in order: CDR3 protein, V gene, J gene.

CDR3aa: ASSLLASYNEQF
v_gene: TRBV27
j_gene: TRBJ2-1

CDR3aa: ASVLANEQF
v_gene: TRBV2
j_gene: TRBJ2-1

CDR3aa: ASSGGTLTYEQY
v_gene: TRBV7-2
j_gene: TRBJ2-7

CDR3aa: ASSYGLWDGTYTDTQY
v_gene: TRBV6-5
j_gene: TRBJ2-3

CDR3aa: ASSVDRGTGGGSYEQY
v_gene: TRBV9
j_gene: TRBJ2-7

CDR3aa: ASSLMAGGYTGELF
v_gene: TRBV7-3
j_gene: TRBJ2-2

CDR3aa: ASSYTSPTSGGRLVQETQY
v_gene: TRBV6-2/TRBV6-3
j_gene: TRBJ2-5

CDR3aa: SSRKSLNRYNEQF
v_gene: TRBV5-6
j_gene: TRBJ2-1

CDR3aa: ASSLVGRGTEAF
v_gene: TRBV7-2
j_gene: TRBJ1-1

CDR3aa: ASSRRDRGLTSTDTQY
v_gene: TRBV4-1
j_gene: TRBJ2-3